This T cell receptor beta chain was observed in a study of neurological immune-mediated disorders. Study-level information: Multiple sclerosis patients (n of about 35) included 31 with relapsing-remitting and 3 with secondary progressive disease.

In its sample, this clonotype was seen many times. What it recognizes is unknown. The V segment lost 0 bases and the J segment 3 bases; nucleotides outside the gene matches: 6. CDR1 and CDR2 (germline): SGHRS, YFSETQ. The length of the CDR3 is 16 residues. Study conclusions and caveats: It was the repertoires of 18 of 34 multiple sclerosis patients that phylogenetic grouping placed in one related-CDR3 cluster, which is a possible signature. Clinical features showed no association with the multiple sclerosis repertoire cluster, and MRI features showed none either.

Each TCR transcript was tagged with a 10-nucleotide random UMI during 5'RACE. TCRdb re-called the 5' RACE reads with MiXCR, one entry per CDR3 protein. The sample includes around 50,000 distinct CDR3 sequences, roughly 3.2% of them seen just once. This clonotype was obtained from a woman in her 30s with multiple sclerosis. Sample: PBMCs. The chain couples TRBV5-1 to TRBJ1-5; TRBD1 matches 7 bases. The CDR3 loop is CASSLGAGGDNQPQHF. CDR3 DNA sequence: TGCGCCAGCAGCTTGGGTGCAGGGGGTGACAATCAGCCCCAGCATTTT.